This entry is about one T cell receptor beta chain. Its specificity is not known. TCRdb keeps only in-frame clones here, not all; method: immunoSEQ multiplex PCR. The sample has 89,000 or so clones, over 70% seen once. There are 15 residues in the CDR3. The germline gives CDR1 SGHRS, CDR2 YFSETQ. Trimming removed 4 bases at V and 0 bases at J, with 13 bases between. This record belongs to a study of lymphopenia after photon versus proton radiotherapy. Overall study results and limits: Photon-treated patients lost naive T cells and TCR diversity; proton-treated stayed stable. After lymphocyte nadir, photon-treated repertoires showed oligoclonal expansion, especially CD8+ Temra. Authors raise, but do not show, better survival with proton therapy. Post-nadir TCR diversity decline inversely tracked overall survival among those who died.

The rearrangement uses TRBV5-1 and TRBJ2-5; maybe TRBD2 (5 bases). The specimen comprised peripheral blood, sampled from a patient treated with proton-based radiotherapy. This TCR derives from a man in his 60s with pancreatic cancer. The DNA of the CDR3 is TGCGCCAGCAGCGTTCGTCCGGGGTACCAAGAGACCCAGTACTTC. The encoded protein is CASSVRPGYQETQYF.